Shown below are 13 T cell receptor beta chains from a single sample sequenced in a study of neoadjuvant anti-PD-1 for oral cavity cancer. Assay used: immunoSEQ multiplex PCR; TCRdb lists only in-frame clones, some missing. This sample has over 11,000 clones, with roughly 71% found just once. Regarding time point: after neoadjuvant nivolumab, at surgical resection. The material was PBMCs, obtained after nivolumab (anti-PD-1) treatment. These receptors all stem from a person between 40 and 85 years old with oral cavity squamous cell carcinoma.

This chain links TRBV5-6 with TRBJ1-1; unclear D gene. The CDR3 loop spans 13 amino acids. Trimming shortened V by 5 bases and J by 0 bases, and 8 bases separated the two germline ends. Germline V gene lookup returns CDR1 SGHDT and CDR2 YYEEEE. This CDR3 is CASRWGLNTEAFF. Written as DNA, the CDR3 is TGTGCCAGCAGGTGGGGTCTGAACACTGAAGCTTTCTTT. The full variable domain, its missing parts supplied by reference TRBV5-6 and TRBJ1-1, is DAGVTQSPTHLIKTRGQQVTLRCSPKSGHDTVSWYQQALGQGPQFIFQYYEEEERQRGNFPDRFSGHQFPNYSSELNVNALLLGDSALYLCASRWGLNTEAFFGQGTRLTVV.

The chain recombines TRBV7-8 with TRBJ1-3, with D possibly TRBD1 on 5 matching bases. Germline V gene sequence: CDR1 SGHVS, CDR2 FQNEAQ. Between the trimmed V and J ends, which lost 5 bases and 11 bases, there was a span of 22 bases. This CDR3 has 15 amino acids. The CDR3 reads CASSLRDSWESPIYF. The CDR3 nucleotides read TGTGCCAGCAGCCTCAGGGATAGTTGGGAGTCCCCCATATATTTT. Using reference TRBV7-8 and TRBJ1-3 for the parts outside the CDR3, the full variable domain is GAGVSQSPRYKVAKRGQDVALRCDPISGHVSLFWYQQALGQGPEFLTYFQNEAQLDKSGLPSDRFFAERPEGSVSTLKIQRTQQEDSAVYLCASSLRDSWESPIYFGEGSWLTVV.

V and J are TRBV30 and TRBJ1-1, with D tentatively TRBD1 (5 bases). Germline-derived CDR1 and CDR2 are GTSNPN and SVGIG (reference sequence). CDR3 length: 15 amino acids. Trimming removed 0 bases from V and 1 base from J, with 12 bases in between. The CDR3 here is CAWSVGGGQNTEAFF. The CDR3 DNA sequence: TGTGCCTGGAGTGTCGGGGGGGGTCAGAACACTGAAGCTTTCTTT.

The chain joins TRBV7-8 to TRBJ2-5, with TRBD1 as a possible D gene (5 bases). Germline loops: CDR1 SGHVS, CDR2 FQNEAQ. V dropped 1 base and J dropped 0 bases, with 6 bases sitting between them. The CDR3 spans 14 residues. The CDR3 sequence is CASSLGQYQETQYF. CDR3 DNA: TGTGCCAGCAGCTTAGGACAGTACCAAGAGACCCAGTACTTC.

This rearrangement joins TRBV7-9 to TRBJ1-4; D not resolved. Germline V gene lookup returns CDR1 SEHNR and CDR2 FQNEAQ (reference sequence). V lost 5 bases and J lost 7, with 17 bases in between. There are 15 residues in the CDR3. The CDR3 loop is CASSPPGRVSEKLFF. The CDR3 region has the DNA TGTGCCAGCAGCCCCCCGGGGAGGGTTAGTGAAAAACTGTTTTTT.

The chain has TRBV5-4 and TRBJ2-3; 8 bases fit TRBD2. The CDR3 length is 16 residues. Trimming took 2 bases from V and 1 from J; bases not matched to a gene: 6. CDR1 and CDR2 from the germline V gene are SGHNT and YYREEE (reference sequence). The CDR3 DNA sequence: TGTGCCAGCAGCTTTAAGCGGGGGACTGGCACAGATACGCAGTATTTT. It yields the protein CASSFKRGTGTDTQYF.

The chain combines TRBV7-9 with TRBJ2-1; possibly TRBD2 for D (6 bases). Between the trimmed V and J ends, which lost 0 bases and 0 bases, there was a span of 9 bases. The CDR3 is made up of 16 amino acids. Germline lookup yields CDR1 SEHNR and CDR2 FQNEAQ (reference sequence). CDR3 protein: CASSLAVGSSYNEQFF. The CDR3 nucleotides read TGTGCCAGCAGCTTAGCGGTCGGGAGCTCCTACAATGAGCAGTTCTTC.

This clone is a singleton in its sample. The rearrangement uses TRBV5-4 and TRBJ2-5, with 9 bases identical to TRBD2. Germline trimming cut 4 bases from V and 2 bases from J; bases unmatched to any gene: 9. Germline-derived CDR1 and CDR2 are SGHNT and YYREEE (reference sequence). The CDR3 is made up of 16 amino acids. For the CDR3, the DNA is TGTGCCAGCAGCCAAACTCGGGGACTAGCTCAAGAGACCCAGTACTTC. Translated, it gives CASSQTRGLAQETQYF.

This chain uses TRBV29-1 with TRBJ1-2, with 9 bases aligning to TRBD1. The CDR3 has 13 amino acids. Germline CDR1 SQVTM, CDR2 ANQGSEA. The junction had 1 base not matched to a gene; V was cut back by 4 bases and J by 1 base. In DNA, the CDR3 is TGCAGCGTTGGACAGGGGGTTAACTATGGCTACACCTTC. Its protein product is CSVGQGVNYGYTF.

This chain joins TRBV27 and TRBJ1-5; a weak D match, TRBD1 (5 bases). V lost 4 bases, J lost 4 bases, and 14 bases lay in between. Germline V gives CDR1 MNHEY, CDR2 SMNVEV (reference sequence). The CDR3 length is 15 residues. This CDR3 is CASSSRAGINQPQHF. The CDR3 bases are TGTGCCAGCAGTTCCCGGGCAGGGATAAATCAGCCCCAGCATTTT.

The chain recombines TRBV5-6 with TRBJ1-6; D unresolved. Germline loops: CDR1 SGHDT, CDR2 YYEEEE. This CDR3 contains 15 residues. V dropped 4 bases and J dropped 5 bases, with 13 bases sitting between them. CDR3 sequence (DNA): TGTGCCAGCAGCCAAGAACCCACAAATAATTCACCCCTCCACTTT. Translating gives CASSQEPTNNSPLHF.

This sequence joins TRBV4-1 and TRBJ1-6; D is possibly TRBD1 (5 bases). The length of the CDR3 is 17 residues. Germline CDR1 MGHRA, CDR2 YSYEKL. V was trimmed by 3 bases and J by 0 bases, leaving 12 bases between them. CDR3 sequence reads: CASSQGVQSSYNSPLHF. The CDR3 coding sequence is TGCGCCAGCAGCCAGGGGGTACAGAGCTCCTATAATTCACCCCTCCACTTT.

The chain recombines TRBV10-3 with TRBJ1-1; 8 bases are a match to TRBD1. Germline CDR1 ENHRY, CDR2 SYGVKD. Trimming at V came to 6 bases and at J to 1 base, leaving 4 bases not matched to a gene. CDR3 length equals 14 residues. This chain's CDR3 is CAISGQGRNTEAFF. The CDR3 DNA reads TGTGCCATCAGCGGACAGGGAAGGAACACTGAAGCTTTCTTT.